The rows below give T cell receptor beta chains drawn from one sample of a study of CD8 T cells in Susac syndrome. TCRdb itself ran the immunoSEQ multiplex PCR reads through MiXCR, one entry per CDR3 protein. The table shows roughly 200,000 distinct CDR3 sequences, with approximately 96% occurring only once. The sequencing sample was made of CD4+ T cells from PBMCs. The receptors derive from a human donor with multiple sclerosis. CDR3s include the opening cysteine and the closing phenylalanine or tryptophan. A D gene is named only where the DNA matches it firmly. Size tells how often a clone was seen (once, few, many) or the class of an expanded clone, and some rows leave it out.

size: few
J: TRBJ1-5
V: TRBV20-1
D: NA
DNA: TGCAGTGCTAGTTCCAGCAATCAGCCCCAGCATTTT
CDR3: CSASSSNQPQHF

size: few
J: TRBJ2-1
V: TRBV3-1
D: NA
DNA: TGTGCCAGCAGCCAAGTACTTGGGGGATCACCTAGTGAGCAGTTCTTC
CDR3: CASSQVLGGSPSEQFF

size: NA
J: TRBJ1-1
V: TRBV30
D: NA
DNA: TGTGCCTGGACCCCGGGGCAGGGGAACACTGAAGCTTTCTTT
CDR3: CAWTPGQGNTEAFF

size: NA
J: TRBJ2-7
V: TRBV29-1
D: NA
DNA: TGCAGCGCTGTAAACCGGGACCCCAGTTTCGACGAGCAGTACTTC
CDR3: CSAVNRDPSFDEQYF

size: NA
J: TRBJ2-3
V: TRBV20-1
D: NA
DNA: TGCAGTGCTATTGGGGACGTCACAGATACGCAGTATTTT
CDR3: CSAIGDVTDTQYF

size: NA
J: TRBJ1-2
V: TRBV15
D: NA
DNA: TGTGCCACCAGCAGAGGCGGGCGGACAATACTAACCTTC
CDR3: CATSRGGRTILTF

size: NA
J: TRBJ1-1
V: TRBV12-3/TRBV12-4
D: TRBD1
DNA: TGTGCCAGCAGTTTGACAGGGATAGCTGAAGCTTTCTTT
CDR3: CASSLTGIAEAFF

size: NA
J: TRBJ2-1
V: TRBV5-1
D: TRBD1
DNA: TGCGCCAGCGGGACAGACTCATACAATGAGCAGTTCTTC
CDR3: CASGTDSYNEQFF

size: NA
J: TRBJ1-2
V: TRBV20-1
D: NA
DNA: TGCAGTGCTAGGAGGACCCGGACCGCTAACTATGGCTACACCTTC
CDR3: CSARRTRTANYGYTF

size: NA
J: TRBJ2-1
V: TRBV6-2/TRBV6-3
D: TRBD1
DNA: TGTGCCAGCAGTTACTCAGGGACAGGGGGCTTCTACAATGAGCAGTTCTTC
CDR3: CASSYSGTGGFYNEQFF

size: NA
J: TRBJ1-4
V: TRBV7-9
D: TRBD1
DNA: TGTGCCAGCAGCTACGGGACAGGAAATGAAAAACTGTTTTTT
CDR3: CASSYGTGNEKLFF

size: once
J: TRBJ1-6
V: TRBV5-1
D: NA
DNA: TGCGCCAGCAGTCAAGGGGTTGATTCACCCCTCCACTTT
CDR3: CASSQGVDSPLHF

size: NA
J: TRBJ2-7
V: TRBV5-1
D: NA
DNA: TGCGCCAGCAGCTTGGCACAGGGCTACGAGCAGTACTTC
CDR3: CASSLAQGYEQYF

size: NA
J: TRBJ2-6
V: TRBV6-1
D: NA
DNA: TGTGCCAGCAGCCTAAGTGCAGGACCCCCTGGGGCCAACGTCCTGACTTTC
CDR3: CASSLSAGPPGANVLTF

size: NA
J: TRBJ2-1
V: TRBV9
D: NA
DNA: TGTGCCAGCAGCATTCGGGGGTATGAGCAGTTCTTC
CDR3: CASSIRGYEQFF

size: NA
J: TRBJ1-2
V: TRBV4-3
D: NA
DNA: TGCGCCAGCAGCCAAGGAAGGGCAGAGACTCCGTATTATGGCTACACCTTC
CDR3: CASSQGRAETPYYGYTF

size: NA
J: TRBJ2-7
V: TRBV20-1
D: NA
DNA: TGCAGTGCTAGTATGGCCTCCTACGAGCAGTACTTC
CDR3: CSASMASYEQYF

size: NA
J: TRBJ1-1
V: TRBV7-2
D: NA
DNA: TGTGCCAGCAGCCCCCGACATATAGGGAACACTGAAGCTTTCTTT
CDR3: CASSPRHIGNTEAFF

size: NA
J: TRBJ2-1
V: TRBV19
D: NA
DNA: TGTGCCAGTACCGCCTTGGGGCGATCCTACAATGAGCAGTTCTTC
CDR3: CASTALGRSYNEQFF

size: NA
J: TRBJ2-1
V: TRBV4-3
D: NA
DNA: TGCGCCAGCAGCCAAGAAGGGCAGGGGGGCAATGAGCAGTTCTTC
CDR3: CASSQEGQGGNEQFF

size: once
J: TRBJ1-2
V: TRBV30
D: NA
DNA: TGTGCCTGGAGTCCCCGGACTAACTATGGCTACACCTTC
CDR3: CAWSPRTNYGYTF

size: NA
J: TRBJ1-5
V: TRBV6-5
D: NA
DNA: TGTGCCAGCAGCCTACGAGGGGGTCAGCCCCAGCATTTT
CDR3: CASSLRGGQPQHF

size: NA
J: TRBJ2-5
V: TRBV27
D: NA
DNA: TGTGCCAGCAGTTTAGTGAGGTCACAAGAGACCCAGTACTTC
CDR3: CASSLVRSQETQYF

size: NA
J: TRBJ1-6
V: TRBV12-3/TRBV12-4
D: NA
DNA: TGTGCCAGCAGTAACGGGATCTCGACCATCTCCTATAATTCACCCCTCCACTTT
CDR3: CASSNGISTISYNSPLHF

size: NA
J: TRBJ2-7
V: TRBV30
D: NA
DNA: TGTGCCTGGAGACAGGTTGTCGAGCAGTACTTC
CDR3: CAWRQVVEQYF

size: NA
J: TRBJ2-1
V: TRBV24-1
D: TRBD2
DNA: TGTGCCACCAGTGATTTGGGAAGCGGGGATTACAATGAGCAGTTCTTC
CDR3: CATSDLGSGDYNEQFF

size: NA
J: TRBJ2-7
V: TRBV6-6
D: NA
DNA: TGTGCCAGCACCTCAGTAGCCAGCTCCTACGAGCAGTACTTC
CDR3: CASTSVASSYEQYF

size: NA
J: TRBJ2-3
V: TRBV27
D: TRBD2
DNA: TGTGCCAGCAGTCTCGGACTAGCGCAAGATACGCAGTATTTT
CDR3: CASSLGLAQDTQYF

size: once
J: TRBJ1-5
V: TRBV6-6
D: NA
DNA: TGTGCCAGCAGAGCTATGGGGGGGGCCAATCAGCCCCAGCATTTT
CDR3: CASRAMGGANQPQHF

size: NA
J: TRBJ2-3
V: TRBV5-4
D: NA
DNA: TGTGCCAGCAGCTTGGAGACAGATACGCAGTATTTT
CDR3: CASSLETDTQYF

size: NA
J: TRBJ2-7
V: TRBV12-3/TRBV12-4
D: TRBD2
DNA: TGTGCCAGCACAGATCGGGGGGATGGGGGATACGAGCAGTACTTC
CDR3: CASTDRGDGGYEQYF

size: NA
J: TRBJ2-7
V: TRBV15
D: TRBD2
DNA: TGTGCCACCAGAACCGGGGGGGGCGGCGAGCAGTACTTC
CDR3: CATRTGGGGEQYF

size: few
J: TRBJ1-4
V: TRBV9
D: NA
DNA: TGTGCCAGCAGCGTAGAGGCAAGGCCGGAAAAACTGTTTTTT
CDR3: CASSVEARPEKLFF

size: NA
J: TRBJ2-7
V: TRBV30
D: TRBD1
DNA: TGTGCCTGGAGTCGGGACAGGGAAACCGAGCAGTACTTC
CDR3: CAWSRDRETEQYF

size: once
J: TRBJ2-5
V: TRBV5-6
D: NA
DNA: TGTGCCAGCAGCTTTTTGGGCTACCAAGAGACCCAGTACTTC
CDR3: CASSFLGYQETQYF

size: NA
J: TRBJ2-5
V: TRBV12-5
D: TRBD1
DNA: TGTGCTAGTGGTATCGACCGGACAGGGGGCTCGGAGACCCAGTACTTC
CDR3: CASGIDRTGGSETQYF

size: NA
J: TRBJ2-3
V: TRBV9
D: NA
DNA: TGTGCCAGCACCCGCACCCTCACAGATACGCAGTATTTT
CDR3: CASTRTLTDTQYF

size: once
J: TRBJ1-2
V: TRBV20-1
D: NA
DNA: TGCAGTGGGCTCCAGAGTATTGGCCAAAACACCCATGGCTACACCTTC
CDR3: CSGLQSIGQNTHGYTF

size: NA
J: TRBJ1-6
V: TRBV3-1
D: NA
DNA: TGTGCCAGCAGCCAAGTTGGCGATTCACCCCTCCACTTT
CDR3: CASSQVGDSPLHF

size: NA
J: TRBJ1-4
V: TRBV5-4
D: NA
DNA: TGTGCCAGCAGCCTCCAACCGCGGCAAGGTGAAAAACTGTTTTTT
CDR3: CASSLQPRQGEKLFF

size: NA
J: TRBJ1-1
V: TRBV6-5
D: NA
DNA: TGTGCCAGCAGTTATACGGGCATCCCGGCAGGCACTGAAGCTTTCTTT
CDR3: CASSYTGIPAGTEAFF

size: NA
J: TRBJ2-2
V: TRBV4-3
D: TRBD2
DNA: TGCGCCAGCAGCCGAGAGCGGGGGGGCACCGGGGAGCTGTTTTTT
CDR3: CASSRERGGTGELFF

size: NA
J: TRBJ2-2
V: TRBV7-2
D: NA
DNA: TGTGCCAGCAGCCCCAGCAGGGGGGGCGGCGGGGAGCTGTTTTTT
CDR3: CASSPSRGGGGELFF

size: NA
J: TRBJ2-6
V: TRBV7-2
D: NA
DNA: TGTGCCAGCAGCTTAGACTGGTCTGGGGCCAACGTCCTGACTTTC
CDR3: CASSLDWSGANVLTF

size: NA
J: TRBJ2-3
V: TRBV29-1
D: TRBD2
DNA: TGCAGTGCCCCCGGACTAGCGGGGGCCACAGATACGCAGTATTTT
CDR3: CSAPGLAGATDTQYF

size: NA
J: TRBJ1-5
V: TRBV19
D: NA
DNA: TGTGCCGGGAGCGTCCGTAGCAATCAGCCCCAGCATTTT
CDR3: CAGSVRSNQPQHF

size: NA
J: TRBJ1-1
V: TRBV29-1
D: NA
DNA: TGCAGCGTCTGTGACGGGAACACTGAAGCTTTCTTT
CDR3: CSVCDGNTEAFF

size: NA
J: TRBJ1-5
V: TRBV2
D: NA
DNA: TGTGCCAGCACCCCAGCTGCGGGGAACTATCAGCCCCAGCATTTT
CDR3: CASTPAAGNYQPQHF

size: NA
J: TRBJ2-5
V: TRBV7-9
D: TRBD2
DNA: TGTGCCAGCAGCCGAGGGCTAGCGGAAGAGACCCAGTACTTC
CDR3: CASSRGLAEETQYF

size: few
J: TRBJ2-7
V: TRBV6-5
D: NA
DNA: TGTGCCAGCAGTTACAGTGTTATCCCCTACGAGCAGTACTTC
CDR3: CASSYSVIPYEQYF

size: NA
J: TRBJ1-4
V: TRBV7-6
D: NA
DNA: TGTGCCAGCAGCCCTTACCTCGGAGGAAAACTGTTTTTT
CDR3: CASSPYLGGKLFF

size: once
J: TRBJ2-7
V: TRBV5-1
D: NA
DNA: TGCGCCAGCAGCCCGACCACTAGCAGGGCCTACGAGCAGTACTTC
CDR3: CASSPTTSRAYEQYF

size: NA
J: TRBJ1-1
V: TRBV5-1
D: NA
DNA: TGCGCCAGCAGCCCTCAGACACACACTGAAGCTTTCTTT
CDR3: CASSPQTHTEAFF

size: NA
J: TRBJ2-7
V: TRBV15
D: NA
DNA: TGTGCCACCCAGGGCGGCAGATTCTACGAGCAGTACTTC
CDR3: CATQGGRFYEQYF